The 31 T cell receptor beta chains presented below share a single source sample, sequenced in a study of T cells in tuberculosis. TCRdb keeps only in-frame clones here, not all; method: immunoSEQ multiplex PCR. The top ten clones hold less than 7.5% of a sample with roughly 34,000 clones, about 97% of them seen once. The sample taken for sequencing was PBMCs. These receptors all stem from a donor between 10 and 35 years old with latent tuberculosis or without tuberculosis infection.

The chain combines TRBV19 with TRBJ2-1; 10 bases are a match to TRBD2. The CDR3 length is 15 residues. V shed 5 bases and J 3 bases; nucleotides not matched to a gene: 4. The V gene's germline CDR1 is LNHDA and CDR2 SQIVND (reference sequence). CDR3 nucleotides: TGTGCCAGTAGTTGGACTAGCGGCCTCTACAATGAGCAGTTCTTC. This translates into CASSWTSGLYNEQFF.

CDR3 sequence reads: CASSFREKLFF. CDR3 DNA sequence: TGTGCCAGCAGCTTCCGTGAAAAACTGTTTTTT. This chain joins TRBV7-9 and TRBJ1-4; no clear D. The CDR3 covers 11 residues. Germline CDR1 and CDR2: SEHNR and FQNEAQ (reference sequence). The V gene lost 3 bases and the J gene lost 7 bases, with 3 bases spanning the gap.

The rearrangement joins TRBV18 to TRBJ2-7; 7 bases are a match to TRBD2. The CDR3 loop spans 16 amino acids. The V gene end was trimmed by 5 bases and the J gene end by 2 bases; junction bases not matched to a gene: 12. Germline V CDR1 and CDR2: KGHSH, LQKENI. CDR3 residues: CASSSTSWTSTYEQYF. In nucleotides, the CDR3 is TGTGCCAGCTCATCTACTAGTTGGACTAGTACCTACGAGCAGTACTTC.

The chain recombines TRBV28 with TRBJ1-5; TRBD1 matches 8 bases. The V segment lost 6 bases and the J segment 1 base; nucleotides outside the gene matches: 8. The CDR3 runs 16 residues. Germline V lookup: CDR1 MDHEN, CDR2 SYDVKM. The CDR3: CASRGWAGGSNQPQHF. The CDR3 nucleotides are TGTGCCAGCAGGGGTTGGGCAGGGGGCAGCAATCAGCCCCAGCATTTT.

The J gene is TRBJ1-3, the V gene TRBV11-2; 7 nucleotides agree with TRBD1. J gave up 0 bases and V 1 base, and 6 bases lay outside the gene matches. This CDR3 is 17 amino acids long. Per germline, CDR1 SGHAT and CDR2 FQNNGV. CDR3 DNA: TGTGCCAGCAGCTTAGGGGACAGCGGCCTCTCTGGAAACACCATATATTTT. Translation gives CASSLGDSGLSGNTIYF.

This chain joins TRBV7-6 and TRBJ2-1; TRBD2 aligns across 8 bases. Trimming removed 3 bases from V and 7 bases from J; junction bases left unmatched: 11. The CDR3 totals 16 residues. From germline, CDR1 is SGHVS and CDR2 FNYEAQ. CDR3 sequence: CASSFSGGPSVNEQFF. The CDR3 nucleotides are TGTGCCAGCAGCTTTTCGGGAGGGCCATCCGTTAATGAGCAGTTCTTC.

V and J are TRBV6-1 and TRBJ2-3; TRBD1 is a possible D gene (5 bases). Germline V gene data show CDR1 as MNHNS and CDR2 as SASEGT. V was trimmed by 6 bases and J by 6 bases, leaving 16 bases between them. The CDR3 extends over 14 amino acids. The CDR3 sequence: CASRSGSPADTQYF. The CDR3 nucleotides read TGTGCCAGCAGGTCAGGGTCCCCAGCTGATACGCAGTATTTT.

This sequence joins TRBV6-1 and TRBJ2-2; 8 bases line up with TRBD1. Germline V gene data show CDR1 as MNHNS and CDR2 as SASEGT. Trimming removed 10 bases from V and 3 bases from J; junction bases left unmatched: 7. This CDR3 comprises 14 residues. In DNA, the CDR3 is TGTGCCATCTCCAGGGGGCAGTACACCGGGGAGCTGTTTTTT. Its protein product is CAISRGQYTGELFF.

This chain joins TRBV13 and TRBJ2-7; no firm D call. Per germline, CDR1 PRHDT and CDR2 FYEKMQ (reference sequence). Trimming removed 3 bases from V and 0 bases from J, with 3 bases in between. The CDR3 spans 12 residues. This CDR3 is CASSFNSYEQYF. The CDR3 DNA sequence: TGTGCCAGCAGCTTCAACTCCTACGAGCAGTACTTC.

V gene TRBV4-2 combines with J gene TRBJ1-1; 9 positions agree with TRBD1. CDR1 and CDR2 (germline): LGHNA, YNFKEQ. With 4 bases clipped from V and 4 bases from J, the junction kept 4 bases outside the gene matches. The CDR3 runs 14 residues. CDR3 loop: CASSLATGGTEAFF. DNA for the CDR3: TGTGCCAGCAGCCTAGCGACAGGGGGCACTGAAGCTTTCTTT.

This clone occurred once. Here the CDR3 DNA reads TGCGCCAGCAGCTTGGCCTACCCAACGAGGAACACTGAAGCTTTCTTT. Amino acids: CASSLAYPTRNTEAFF. V and J are TRBV5-1 and TRBJ1-1; no reliable D call. Germline lookup yields CDR1 SGHRS and CDR2 YFSETQ. V was trimmed by 0 bases and J by 1 base, leaving 13 bases between them. CDR3 length: 16 residues.

CDR3 DNA sequence: TGTGCCACCCGAGACAGGAAAGGAAACACCATATATTTT. Protein product: CATRDRKGNTIYF. This rearrangement joins TRBV6-5 to TRBJ1-3; tentatively, D is TRBD1 (6 bases). Trimming pared 10 bases from V and 4 bases from J, leaving 14 bases between. The CDR3 totals 13 residues. From germline, CDR1 is MNHEY and CDR2 SVGAGI.

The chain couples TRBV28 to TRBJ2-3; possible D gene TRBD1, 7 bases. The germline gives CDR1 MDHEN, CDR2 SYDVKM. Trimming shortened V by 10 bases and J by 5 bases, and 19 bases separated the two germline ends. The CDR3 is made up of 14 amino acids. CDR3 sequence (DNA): TGTGCCACAGGGGGGACCCTCAGCGTAGATACGCAGTATTTT. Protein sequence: CATGGTLSVDTQYF. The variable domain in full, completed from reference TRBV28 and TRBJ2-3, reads DVKVTQSSRYLVKRTGEKVFLECVQDMDHENMFWYRQDPGLGLRLIYFSYDVKMKEKGDIPEGYSVSREKKERFSLILESASTNQTSMYLCATGGTLSVDTQYFGPGTRLTVL.

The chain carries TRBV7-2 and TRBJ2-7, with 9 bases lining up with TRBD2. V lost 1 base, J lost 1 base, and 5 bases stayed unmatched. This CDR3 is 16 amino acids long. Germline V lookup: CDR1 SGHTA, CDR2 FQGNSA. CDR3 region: CASSLVVAGVSYEQYF. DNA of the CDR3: TGTGCCAGCAGCTTAGTTGTAGCGGGAGTGTCCTACGAGCAGTACTTC.

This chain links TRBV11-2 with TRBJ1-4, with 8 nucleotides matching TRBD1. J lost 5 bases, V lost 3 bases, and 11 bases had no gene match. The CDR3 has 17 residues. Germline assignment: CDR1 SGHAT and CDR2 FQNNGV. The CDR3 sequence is CASSFSSGGQENEKLFF. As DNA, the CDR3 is TGTGCCAGCAGCTTTTCTTCGGGGGGACAGGAAAATGAAAAACTGTTTTTT. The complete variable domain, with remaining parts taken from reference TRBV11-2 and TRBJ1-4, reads EAGVAQSPRYKIIEKRQSVAFWCNPISGHATLYWYQQILGQGPKLLIQFQNNGVVDDSQLPKDRFSAERLKGVDSTLKIQPAKLEDSAVYLCASSFSSGGQENEKLFFGSGTQLSVL.

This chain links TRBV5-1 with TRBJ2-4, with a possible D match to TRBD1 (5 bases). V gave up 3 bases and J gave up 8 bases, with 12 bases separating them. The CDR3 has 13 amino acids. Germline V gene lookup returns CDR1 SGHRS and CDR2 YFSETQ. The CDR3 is CASSSSLGDIQYF. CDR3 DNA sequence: TGCGCCAGCAGCTCCTCCTTAGGGGACATTCAGTACTTC.

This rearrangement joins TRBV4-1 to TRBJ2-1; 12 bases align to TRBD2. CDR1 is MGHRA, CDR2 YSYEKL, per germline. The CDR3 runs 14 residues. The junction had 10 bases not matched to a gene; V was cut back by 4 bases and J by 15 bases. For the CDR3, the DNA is TGCGCCAGCAGCCTAGAGACTAGCGGGAGACGTGCGTTCTTC. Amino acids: CASSLETSGRRAFF.

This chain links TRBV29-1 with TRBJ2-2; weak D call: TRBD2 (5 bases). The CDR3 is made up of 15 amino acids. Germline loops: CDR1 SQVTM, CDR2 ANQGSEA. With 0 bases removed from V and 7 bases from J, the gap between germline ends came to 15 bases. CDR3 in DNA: TGCAGCGTTGAAGATTGGGAACTAGGAAACGGGGAGCTGTTTTTT. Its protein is CSVEDWELGNGELFF.

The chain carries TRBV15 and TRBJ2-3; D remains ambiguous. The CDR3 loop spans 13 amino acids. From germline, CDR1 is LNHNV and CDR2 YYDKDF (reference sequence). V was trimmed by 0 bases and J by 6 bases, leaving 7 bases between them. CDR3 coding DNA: TGTGCCACCAGCAGAGAACAGTCCGATACGCAGTATTTT. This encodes CATSREQSDTQYF.

The CDR3 spells CASSLGGGYEQYF. The CDR3 DNA sequence: TGCGCCAGCAGCTTGGGGGGCGGCTACGAGCAGTACTTC. The chain is built from TRBV5-1 and TRBJ2-7, with D possibly TRBD1 on 5 matching bases. Deletions cut 0 bases from V and 3 bases from J, with 7 bases between. Per germline, CDR1 SGHRS and CDR2 YFSETQ. This CDR3 comprises 13 residues.

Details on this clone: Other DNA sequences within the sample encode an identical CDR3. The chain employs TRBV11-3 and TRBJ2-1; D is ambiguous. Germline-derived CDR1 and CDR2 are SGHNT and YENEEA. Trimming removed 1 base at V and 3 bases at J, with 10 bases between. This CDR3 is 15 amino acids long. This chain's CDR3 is CASSLGGPHYNEQFF. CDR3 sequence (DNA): TGTGCCAGCAGCTTAGGCGGTCCTCACTACAATGAGCAGTTCTTC.

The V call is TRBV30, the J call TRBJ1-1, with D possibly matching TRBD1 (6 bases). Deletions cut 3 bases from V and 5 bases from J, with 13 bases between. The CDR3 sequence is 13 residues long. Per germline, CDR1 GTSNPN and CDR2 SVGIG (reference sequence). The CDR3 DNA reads TGTGCCTGGAGCGTGGACAGTTCAACTGAAGCTTTCTTT. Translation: CAWSVDSSTEAFF.

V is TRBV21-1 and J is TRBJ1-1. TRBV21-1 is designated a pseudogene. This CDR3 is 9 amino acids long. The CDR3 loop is CASSEEAFF. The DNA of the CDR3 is TGTGCCAGTAGTGAAGAAGCTTTCTTT.

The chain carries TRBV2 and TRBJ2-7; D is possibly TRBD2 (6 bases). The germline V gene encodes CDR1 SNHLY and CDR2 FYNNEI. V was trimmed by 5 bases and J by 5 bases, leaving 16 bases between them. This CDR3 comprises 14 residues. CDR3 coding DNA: TGTGCCAGCAGTCCGTTAAATGGGGGGAACGAGCAGTACTTC. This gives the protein CASSPLNGGNEQYF.

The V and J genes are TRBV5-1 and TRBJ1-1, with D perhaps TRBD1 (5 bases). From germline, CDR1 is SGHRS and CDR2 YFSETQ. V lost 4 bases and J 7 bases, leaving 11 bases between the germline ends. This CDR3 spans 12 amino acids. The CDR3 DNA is TGCGCCAGCAGCCTAACGGGGGTTGAAGCTTTCTTT. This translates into CASSLTGVEAFF.

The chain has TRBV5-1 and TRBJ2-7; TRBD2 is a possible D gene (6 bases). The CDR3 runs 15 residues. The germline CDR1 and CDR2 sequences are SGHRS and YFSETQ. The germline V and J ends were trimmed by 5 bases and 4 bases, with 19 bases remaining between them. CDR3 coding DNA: TGCGCCAGCAGTCTTTACGGGACTCGAGATTACGAGCAGTACTTC. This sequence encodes CASSLYGTRDYEQYF.

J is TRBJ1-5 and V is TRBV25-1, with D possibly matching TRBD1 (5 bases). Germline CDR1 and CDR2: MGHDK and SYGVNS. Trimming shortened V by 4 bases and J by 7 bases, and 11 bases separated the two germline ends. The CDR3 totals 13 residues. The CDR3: CASSGDSGQPQHF. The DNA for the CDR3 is TGTGCCAGCAGTGGAGACAGTGGACAGCCCCAGCATTTT. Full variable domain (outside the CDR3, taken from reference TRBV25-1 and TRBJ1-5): EADIYQTPRYLVIGTGKKITLECSQTMGHDKMYWYQQDPGMELHLIHYSYGVNSTEKGDLSSESTVSRIRTEHFPLTLESARPSHTSQYLCASSGDSGQPQHFGDGTRLSIL.

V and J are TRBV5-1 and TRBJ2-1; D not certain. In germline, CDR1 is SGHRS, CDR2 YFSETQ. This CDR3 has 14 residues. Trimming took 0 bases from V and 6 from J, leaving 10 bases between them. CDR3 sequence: CASSLESSLNEQFF. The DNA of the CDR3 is TGCGCCAGCAGCTTGGAGTCTAGTCTCAATGAGCAGTTCTTC.

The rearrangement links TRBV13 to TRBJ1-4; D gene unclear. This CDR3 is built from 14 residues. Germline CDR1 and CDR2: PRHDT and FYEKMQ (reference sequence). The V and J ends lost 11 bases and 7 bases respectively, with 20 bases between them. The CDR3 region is CARADRTTGEKLFF. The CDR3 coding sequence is TGTGCCCGGGCAGATAGGACTACGGGTGAAAAACTGTTTTTT.

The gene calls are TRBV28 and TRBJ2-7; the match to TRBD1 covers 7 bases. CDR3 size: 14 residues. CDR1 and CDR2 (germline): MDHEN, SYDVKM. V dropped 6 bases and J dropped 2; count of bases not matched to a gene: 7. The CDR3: CASRTGQSPYEQYF. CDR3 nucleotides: TGTGCCAGCAGAACGGGACAGAGCCCCTACGAGCAGTACTTC.

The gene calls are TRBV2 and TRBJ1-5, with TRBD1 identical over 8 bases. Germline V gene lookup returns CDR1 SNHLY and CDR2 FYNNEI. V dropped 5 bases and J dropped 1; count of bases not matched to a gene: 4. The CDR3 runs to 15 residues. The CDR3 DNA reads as TGTGCCAGCAGTAGGGACAGGCTAAGCAATCAGCCCCAGCATTTT. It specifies CASSRDRLSNQPQHF.